This is a list of T cell receptor beta chains from one sample in a study of cytomegalovirus exposure and HLA in healthy donors. The data were produced by immunoSEQ multiplex PCR, yet TCRdb's version contains in-frame clones alone and is incomplete. The data hold some 110,000 clones, with about 87% observed a single time. The source material was PBMCs. The receptors were gathered from a woman younger than 30 in good health and CMV-seropositive. Both conserved end residues are part of each CDR3. The D gene is left open where the match is weak. A clone size is listed for some rows: how often the clone was seen (once, few, many), or a class if it is expanded.

v_gene	d_gene	j_gene	abundance	CDR3nt	CDR3aa
TRBV7-8	-	TRBJ1-5	-	TGTGCCAGCACGAGTGGGGCGGGCAATCAGCCCCAGCATTTT	CASTSGAGNQPQHF
TRBV4-1	TRBD1	TRBJ2-5	-	TGCGCCAGCAGCCAAGGGACAGGGGGGAGGGAGACCCAGTACTTC	CASSQGTGGRETQYF
TRBV6-5	TRBD2	TRBJ2-1	-	TGTGCCAGCAGTTACGGGGGGGAGGGGTACAATGAGCAGTTCTTC	CASSYGGEGYNEQFF
TRBV18	-	TRBJ2-5	-	TGTGCCAGCTCACCGGAGGCAGATGAGACCCAGTACTTC	CASSPEADETQYF
TRBV19	TRBD1	TRBJ2-7	once	TGTGCCAGTAGTATAGGGACAGGGGGGTACGAGCAGTACTTC	CASSIGTGGYEQYF
TRBV6-5	TRBD1	TRBJ1-2	-	TGTGCCAGCAGTTATGTGGCCCGGGACAGTGAAGGCTACACCTTC	CASSYVARDSEGYTF
TRBV4-1	TRBD1	TRBJ1-5	-	TGCGCCAGCAGCCGCGAGGGGCCTACAGGGGAGAAGAGCAATCAGCCCCAGCATTTT	CASSREGPTGEKSNQPQHF
TRBV28	TRBD1	TRBJ1-1	-	TGTGCCAGCAGTTTGTCCCCGACAGGGGACACTGAAGCTTTCTTT	CASSLSPTGDTEAFF
TRBV6-1	-	TRBJ1-5	-	TGTGCCAGCAGTGATAGCGTCGATAGCAATCAGCCCCAGCATTTT	CASSDSVDSNQPQHF
TRBV9	TRBD1	TRBJ2-7	-	TGTGCCAGCAGCGCCCGGACAGGCACCTACGAGCAGTACTTC	CASSARTGTYEQYF
TRBV5-8	-	TRBJ2-1	-	TGTGCCAGCAGCTTGCCCGGGACCTACAATGAGCAGTTCTTC	CASSLPGTYNEQFF
TRBV6-1	TRBD1	TRBJ1-2	-	TGTGCCACGAATTGGGACAGGGTGTCTTCTGGCTACACCTTC	CATNWDRVSSGYTF
TRBV27	-	TRBJ2-4	once	TGTGCCAGCAGTTTACGTGGGGGGGCTCTCCCCGCCAAAAACATTCAGTACTTC	CASSLRGGALPAKNIQYF
TRBV7-9	-	TRBJ2-7	-	TGTGCCAGCAGTGACTCAAACAGGGTCCACGAGCAGTACTTC	CASSDSNRVHEQYF
TRBV19	-	TRBJ1-2	-	TGTGCCAGTAGTCTAACAGGCAACTTTTACTATGGCTACACCTTC	CASSLTGNFYYGYTF
TRBV7-2	-	TRBJ1-5	-	TGTGCCAGCAGCTTGCTTCAGGCGGGGGGCAATCAGCCCCAGCATTTT	CASSLLQAGGNQPQHF
TRBV6-1	-	TRBJ2-5	-	TGTGCCAGCAGTGAACAGGCGGGGACAGCTCAAGAGACCCAGTACTTC	CASSEQAGTAQETQYF
TRBV6-4	TRBD1	TRBJ2-3	-	TGTGCCAGCAGTGAAAGGGACAGGAAAGATACGCAGTATTTT	CASSERDRKDTQYF
TRBV20-1	-	TRBJ2-1	-	TGCAGTGTGGCTCCCAATGAGCAGTTCTTC	CSVAPNEQFF
TRBV2	TRBD1	TRBJ2-1	-	TGTGCCAGCAGGTCACGGGGACAGGGGAGGAATGAGCAGTTCTTC	CASRSRGQGRNEQFF
TRBV27	TRBD2	TRBJ2-1	-	TGTGCCAGCAGCCGAACTCGACTAGCGCGGTACAATGAGCAGTTCTTC	CASSRTRLARYNEQFF
TRBV5-4	-	TRBJ1-6	-	TGTGCCAGCAGCTTACGACAGCTATTCTATAATTCACCCCTCCACTTT	CASSLRQLFYNSPLHF